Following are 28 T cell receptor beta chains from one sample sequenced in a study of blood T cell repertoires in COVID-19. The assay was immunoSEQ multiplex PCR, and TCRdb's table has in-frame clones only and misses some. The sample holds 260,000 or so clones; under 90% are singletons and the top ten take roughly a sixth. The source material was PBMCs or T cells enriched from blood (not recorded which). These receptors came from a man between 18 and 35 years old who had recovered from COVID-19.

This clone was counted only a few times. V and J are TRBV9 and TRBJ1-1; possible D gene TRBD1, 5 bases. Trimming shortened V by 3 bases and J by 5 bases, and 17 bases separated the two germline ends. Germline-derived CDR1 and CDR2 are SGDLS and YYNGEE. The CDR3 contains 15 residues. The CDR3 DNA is TGTGCCAGCAGCGAGGGGAACCTCCAGGCGACTGAAGCTTTCTTT. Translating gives CASSEGNLQATEAFF.

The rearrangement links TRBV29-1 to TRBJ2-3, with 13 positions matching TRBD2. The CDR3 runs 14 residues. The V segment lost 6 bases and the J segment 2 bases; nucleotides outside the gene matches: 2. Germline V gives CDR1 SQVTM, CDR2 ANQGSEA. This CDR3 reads CSVGTSGATDTQYF. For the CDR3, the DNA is TGCAGCGTGGGGACTAGCGGGGCCACAGATACGCAGTATTTT.

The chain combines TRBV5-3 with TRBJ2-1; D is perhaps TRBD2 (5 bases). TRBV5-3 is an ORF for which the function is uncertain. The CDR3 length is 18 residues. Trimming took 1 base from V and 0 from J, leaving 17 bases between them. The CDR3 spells CARSLRTSSTYSYNEQFF. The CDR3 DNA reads TGTGCCAGAAGCTTGCGGACTTCCAGTACCTACTCCTACAATGAGCAGTTCTTC.

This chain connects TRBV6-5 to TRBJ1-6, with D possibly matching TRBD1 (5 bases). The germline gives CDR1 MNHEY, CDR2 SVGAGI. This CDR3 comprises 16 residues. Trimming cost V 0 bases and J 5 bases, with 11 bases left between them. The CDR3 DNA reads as TGTGCCAGCAGTTACTCCGTCGAAGGGGATAATTCACCCCTCCACTTT. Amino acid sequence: CASSYSVEGDNSPLHF.

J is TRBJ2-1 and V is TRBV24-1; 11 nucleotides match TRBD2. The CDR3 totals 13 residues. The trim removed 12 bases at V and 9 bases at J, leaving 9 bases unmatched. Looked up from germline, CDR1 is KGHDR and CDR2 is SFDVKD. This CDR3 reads CAVTGLAEGEQFF. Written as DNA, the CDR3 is TGTGCCGTTACGGGACTAGCGGAGGGTGAGCAGTTCTTC.

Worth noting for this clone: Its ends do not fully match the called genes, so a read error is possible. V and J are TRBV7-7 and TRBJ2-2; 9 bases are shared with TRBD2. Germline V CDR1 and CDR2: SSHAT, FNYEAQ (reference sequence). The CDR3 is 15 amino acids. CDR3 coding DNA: TGTGCTAGCAGCCCTCTAGCGGGAAACACCGGGGAGCTGTTTTTT. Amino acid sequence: CASSPLAGNTGELFF.

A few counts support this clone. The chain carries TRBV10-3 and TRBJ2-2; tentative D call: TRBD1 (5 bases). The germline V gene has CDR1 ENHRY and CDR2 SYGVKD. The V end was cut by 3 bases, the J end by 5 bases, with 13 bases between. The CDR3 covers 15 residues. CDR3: CAISDRRGGTGELFF. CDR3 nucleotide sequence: TGTGCCATCAGTGATCGTAGGGGTGGGACCGGGGAGCTGTTTTTT.

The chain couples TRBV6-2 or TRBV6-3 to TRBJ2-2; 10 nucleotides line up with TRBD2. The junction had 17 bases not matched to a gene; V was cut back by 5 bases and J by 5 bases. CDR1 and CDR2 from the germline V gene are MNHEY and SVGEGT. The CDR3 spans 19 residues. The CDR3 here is CASSTFRELAGVQTGELFF. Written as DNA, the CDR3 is TGTGCCAGCAGTACCTTTCGCGAGCTAGCGGGAGTTCAGACCGGGGAGCTGTTTTTT.

DNA of the CDR3: TGTGCAAGTCGCTTAGTTGGACAGGATGAACATCAGCCCCAGCATTTT. Protein product: CASRLVGQDEHQPQHF. The chain links TRBV12-2 to TRBJ1-5; the table names TRBD1, a call not compared with the DNA. TRBV12-2 is listed as a pseudogene. This CDR3 contains 16 residues.

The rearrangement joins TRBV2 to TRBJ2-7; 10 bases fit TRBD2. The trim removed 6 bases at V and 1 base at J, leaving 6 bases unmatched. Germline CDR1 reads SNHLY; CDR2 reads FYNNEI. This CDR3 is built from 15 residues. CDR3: CASRSPGLASYEQYF. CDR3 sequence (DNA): TGTGCCAGCAGGTCACCGGGACTAGCGTCCTACGAGCAGTACTTC.

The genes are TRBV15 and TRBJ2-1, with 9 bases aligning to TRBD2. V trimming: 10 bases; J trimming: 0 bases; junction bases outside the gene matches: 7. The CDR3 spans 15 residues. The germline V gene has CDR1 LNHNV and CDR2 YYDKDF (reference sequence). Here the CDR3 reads CASGTSSYSYNEQFF. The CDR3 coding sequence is TGTGCCAGTGGGACTAGCTCCTACTCCTACAATGAGCAGTTCTTC.

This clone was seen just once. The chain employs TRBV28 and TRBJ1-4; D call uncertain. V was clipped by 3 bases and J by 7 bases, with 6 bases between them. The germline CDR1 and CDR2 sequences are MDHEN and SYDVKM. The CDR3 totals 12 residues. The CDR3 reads CASSFLREKLFF. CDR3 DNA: TGTGCCAGCAGTTTCCTACGTGAAAAACTGTTTTTT.

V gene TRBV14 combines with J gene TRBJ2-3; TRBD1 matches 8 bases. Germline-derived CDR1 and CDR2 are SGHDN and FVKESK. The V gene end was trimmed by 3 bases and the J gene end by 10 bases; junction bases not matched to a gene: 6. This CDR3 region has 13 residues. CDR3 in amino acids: CASSHAPGGAQYF. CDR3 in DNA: TGTGCCAGCAGCCATGCCCCAGGGGGCGCGCAGTATTTT.

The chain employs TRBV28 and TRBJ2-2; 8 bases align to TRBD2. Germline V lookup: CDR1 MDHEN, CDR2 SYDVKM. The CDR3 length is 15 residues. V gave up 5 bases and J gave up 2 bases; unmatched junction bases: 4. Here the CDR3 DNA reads TGTGCCAGCAGTGTTGCGGGGGGTAACACCGGGGAGCTGTTTTTT. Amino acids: CASSVAGGNTGELFF.

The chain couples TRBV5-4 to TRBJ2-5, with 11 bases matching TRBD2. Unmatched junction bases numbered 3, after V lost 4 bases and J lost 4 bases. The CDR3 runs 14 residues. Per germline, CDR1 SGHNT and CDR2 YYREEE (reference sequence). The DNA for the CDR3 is TGTGCCAGCAGCCTAGCGGGGGGCCCAGAGACCCAGTACTTC. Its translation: CASSLAGGPETQYF. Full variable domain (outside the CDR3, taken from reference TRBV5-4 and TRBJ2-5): ETGVTQSPTHLIKTRGQQVTLRCSSQSGHNTVSWYQQALGQGPQFIFQYYREEENGRGNFPPRFSGLQFPNYSSELNVNALELDDSALYLCASSLAGGPETQYFGPGTRLLVL.

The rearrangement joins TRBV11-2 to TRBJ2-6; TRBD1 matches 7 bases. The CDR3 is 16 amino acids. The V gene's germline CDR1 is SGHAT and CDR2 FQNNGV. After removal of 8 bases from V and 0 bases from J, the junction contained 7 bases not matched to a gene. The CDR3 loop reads CASEPGTVSGANVLTF. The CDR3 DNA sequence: TGTGCCAGCGAACCCGGGACAGTCTCTGGGGCCAACGTCCTGACTTTC.

Here the CDR3 reads CATSDFSLAGGSGELFF. Here the CDR3 DNA reads TGTGCCACCAGTGATTTCTCCCTAGCGGGAGGTAGCGGGGAGCTGTTTTTT. This chain uses TRBV24-1 with TRBJ2-2; 11 positions match TRBD2. The CDR3 extends over 17 amino acids. CDR1 and CDR2 (germline): KGHDR, SFDVKD. V trimming: 1 base; J trimming: 7 bases; junction bases outside the gene matches: 7.

The CDR3 nucleotides are TGTGCCAGCAGTTTTAGTAGCCCCTACGAGCAGTACTTC. The encoded protein is CASSFSSPYEQYF. The V gene is TRBV28, the J gene TRBJ2-7; D remains unclear. The germline gives CDR1 MDHEN, CDR2 SYDVKM. This CDR3 is built from 13 residues. V lost 3 bases and J 2 bases, leaving 8 bases between the germline ends.

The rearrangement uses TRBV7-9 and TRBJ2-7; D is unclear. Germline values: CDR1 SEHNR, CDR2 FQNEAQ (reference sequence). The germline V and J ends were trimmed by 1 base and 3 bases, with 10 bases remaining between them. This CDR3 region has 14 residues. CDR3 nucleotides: TGTGCCAGCAGCTTAGTGTCCGCTAACTACGAGCAGTACTTC. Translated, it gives CASSLVSANYEQYF.

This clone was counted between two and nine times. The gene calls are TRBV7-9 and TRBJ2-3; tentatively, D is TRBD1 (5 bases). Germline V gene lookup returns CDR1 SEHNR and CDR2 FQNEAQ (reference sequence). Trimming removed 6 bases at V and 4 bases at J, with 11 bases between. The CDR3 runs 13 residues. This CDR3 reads CASSPKGPDTQYF. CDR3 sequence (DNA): TGTGCCAGCAGTCCTAAGGGGCCAGATACGCAGTATTTT.

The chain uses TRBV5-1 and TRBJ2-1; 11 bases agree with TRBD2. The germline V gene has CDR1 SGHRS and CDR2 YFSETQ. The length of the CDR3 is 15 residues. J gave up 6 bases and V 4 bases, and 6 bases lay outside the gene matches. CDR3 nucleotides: TGCGCCAGCAGCAGCTTAGCGGGGGGGCCCAATGAGCAGTTCTTC. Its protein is CASSSLAGGPNEQFF.

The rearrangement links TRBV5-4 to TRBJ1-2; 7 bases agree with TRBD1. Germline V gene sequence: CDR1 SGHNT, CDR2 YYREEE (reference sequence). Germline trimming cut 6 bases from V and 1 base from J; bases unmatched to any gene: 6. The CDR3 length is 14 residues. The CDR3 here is CASTSGQNNYGYTF. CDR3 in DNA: TGTGCCAGCACCTCGGGACAGAATAACTATGGCTACACCTTC. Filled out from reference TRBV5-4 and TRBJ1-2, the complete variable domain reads ETGVTQSPTHLIKTRGQQVTLRCSSQSGHNTVSWYQQALGQGPQFIFQYYREEENGRGNFPPRFSGLQFPNYSSELNVNALELDDSALYLCASTSGQNNYGYTFGSGTRLTVV.

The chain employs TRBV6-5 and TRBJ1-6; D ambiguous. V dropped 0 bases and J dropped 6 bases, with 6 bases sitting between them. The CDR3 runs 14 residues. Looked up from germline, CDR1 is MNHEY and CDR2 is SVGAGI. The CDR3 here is CASSYSAVNSPLHF. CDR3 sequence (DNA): TGTGCCAGCAGTTACTCGGCGGTTAATTCACCCCTCCACTTT.

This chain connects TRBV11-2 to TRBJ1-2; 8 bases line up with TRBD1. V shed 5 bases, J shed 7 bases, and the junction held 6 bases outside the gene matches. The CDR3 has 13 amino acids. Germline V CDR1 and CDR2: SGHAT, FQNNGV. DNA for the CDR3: TGTGCCAGCAGCGCGGACAGGGTGCGTGGCTACACCTTC. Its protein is CASSADRVRGYTF.

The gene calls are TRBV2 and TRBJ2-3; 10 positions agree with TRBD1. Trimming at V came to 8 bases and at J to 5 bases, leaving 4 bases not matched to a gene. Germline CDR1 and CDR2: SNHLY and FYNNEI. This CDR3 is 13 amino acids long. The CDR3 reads CASGTGEGDTQYF. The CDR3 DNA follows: TGTGCCAGCGGGACAGGGGAGGGAGATACGCAGTATTTT.

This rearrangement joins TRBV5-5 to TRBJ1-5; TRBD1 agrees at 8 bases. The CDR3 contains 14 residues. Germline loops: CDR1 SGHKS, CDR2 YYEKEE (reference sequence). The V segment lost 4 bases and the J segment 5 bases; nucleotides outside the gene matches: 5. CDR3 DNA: TGTGCCAGCAGCCTAGGACAGGGTTATCAGCCCCAGCATTTT. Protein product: CASSLGQGYQPQHF.

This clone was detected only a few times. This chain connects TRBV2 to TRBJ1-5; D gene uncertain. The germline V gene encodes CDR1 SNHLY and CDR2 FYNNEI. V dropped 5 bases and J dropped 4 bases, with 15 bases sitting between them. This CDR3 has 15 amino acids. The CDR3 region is CASSILSTGNQPQHF. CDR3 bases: TGTGCCAGCAGTATACTGTCCACGGGAAATCAGCCCCAGCATTTT.

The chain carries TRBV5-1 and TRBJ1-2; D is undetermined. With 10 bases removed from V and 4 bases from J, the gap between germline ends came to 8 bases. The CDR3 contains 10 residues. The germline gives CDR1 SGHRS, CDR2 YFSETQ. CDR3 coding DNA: TGCGCCCCAGGCAGCTATGGCTACACCTTC. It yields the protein CAPGSYGYTF. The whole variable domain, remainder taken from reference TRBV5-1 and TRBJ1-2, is KAGVTQTPRYLIKTRGQQVTLSCSPISGHRSVSWYQQTPGQGLQFLFEYFSETQRNKGNFPGRFSGRQFSNSRSEMNVSTLELGDSALYLCAPGSYGYTFGSGTRLTVV.